The clone carrying this TCR beta chain was counted between two and nine times. This specimen comes from a study of blood T cell repertoires in COVID-19. Sequencing used immunoSEQ multiplex PCR; TCRdb keeps in-frame clones, though not all of them. Of tens of thousands of clones listed, 70% to 75% are singletons. Germline CDR1 and CDR2: MDHEN and SYDVKM. The CDR3 runs 14 residues. V gave up 3 bases and J gave up 0 bases, with 8 bases separating them. The receptor's source is a woman between 65 and 79 years old with acute or convalescent COVID-19. The sample consisted of peripheral blood. The rearrangement links TRBV28 to TRBJ1-1; D is ambiguous. CDR3 in DNA: TGTGCCAGCAGTTTCATGGAGGTGAACACTGAAGCTTTCTTT. Translation: CASSFMEVNTEAFF.